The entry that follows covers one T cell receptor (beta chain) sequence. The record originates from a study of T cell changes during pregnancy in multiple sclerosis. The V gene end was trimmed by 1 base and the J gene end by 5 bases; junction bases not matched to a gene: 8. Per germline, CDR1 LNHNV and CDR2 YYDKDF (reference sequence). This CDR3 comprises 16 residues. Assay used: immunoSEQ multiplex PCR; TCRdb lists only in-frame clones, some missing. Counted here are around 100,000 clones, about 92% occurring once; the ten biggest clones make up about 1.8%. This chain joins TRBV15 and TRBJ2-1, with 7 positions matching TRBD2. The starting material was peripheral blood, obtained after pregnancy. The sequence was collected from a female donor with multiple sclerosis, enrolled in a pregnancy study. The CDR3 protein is CATSRGWGGNNNEQFF. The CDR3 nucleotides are TGTGCCACCAGCAGAGGATGGGGGGGAAACAACAATGAGCAGTTCTTC.